The rows below give T cell receptor beta chains drawn from one sample of a study of T cells in narcolepsy. Repertoires were generated with immunoSEQ multiplex PCR, while TCRdb's copy carries only in-frame clones and drops some. The data contain approximately 35,000 clones, 80% of them singletons. Sequencing was carried out using memory (CD45RA-) CD4+ T cells from blood. The source is a human donor in good health. The CDR3 runs from the conserved cysteine through the conserved F or W. A D gene is named only where the DNA matches it firmly. The size of a clone is reported for some rows only, either as once, few or many, or as a class for expanded clones.

d_call clone_size j_call v_call cdr3_nt cdr3_aa
- - TRBJ1-1 TRBV19 TGTGCCAGTAGCACATTGTTATTTGGGGCGCGGACTGAAGCTTTCTTT CASSTLLFGARTEAFF
- once TRBJ2-7 TRBV29-1 TGCAGCGTTGAGGCCCGTGGACGGGGCGAGCAGTACTTC CSVEARGRGEQYF
- - TRBJ1-1 TRBV4-3 TGCGCCAGCAGCCAAGTTAATCTTTTGGTGCACACTGAAGCTTTCTTT CASSQVNLLVHTEAFF
- once TRBJ2-7 TRBV29-1 TGCAGCGACCGGGACCTACAGTCCTACGAGCAGTACTTC CSDRDLQSYEQYF
TRBD1 - TRBJ1-4 TRBV5-5 TGTGCCAGCAGCACCCGGACAGGGGGTAATGAAAAACTGTTTTTT CASSTRTGGNEKLFF
- - TRBJ1-4 TRBV2 TGTGCCAGCAGTGAACTGGGATATCGAACTAATGAAAAACTGTTTTTT CASSELGYRTNEKLFF
TRBD2 - TRBJ2-2 TRBV5-1 TGCGCCAGCAGCTCGGGGGGGGGTATCCGGACCGGGGAGCTGTTTTTT CASSSGGGIRTGELFF
TRBD1 - TRBJ1-6 TRBV6-1 TGTGCCAGCAGTGAGGGAACAGGGGCAAATTCACCCCTCCACTTT CASSEGTGANSPLHF
- - TRBJ2-3 TRBV4-3 TGCGCCAGCAGCCAAGCGCACAGGCTCACAGATACGCAGTATTTT CASSQAHRLTDTQYF
- - TRBJ1-2 TRBV6-5 TGTGCCAGCAGTTCCGGGACACGGATGGGCTACACCTTC CASSSGTRMGYTF
TRBD1 - TRBJ1-1 TRBV7-9 TGTGCCAGCAGCTTAGCTGGGACAGGGGGTAGGGGCACTGAAGCTTTCTTT CASSLAGTGGRGTEAFF
- - TRBJ2-1 TRBV25-1 TGTGCCAGTCCCCGGGGGGCCAACCCCTACAATGAGCAGTTCTTC CASPRGANPYNEQFF
TRBD2 - TRBJ2-1 TRBV7-9 TGTGCCAGCAGCTTAGGTTCTAGCGGGGGGTACAATGAGCAGTTCTTC CASSLGSSGGYNEQFF
- - TRBJ1-1 TRBV28 TGTGCCAGCAGTTTGTGGGGGGGCAGGGGCACTGAAGCTTTCTTT CASSLWGGRGTEAFF
- - TRBJ2-7 TRBV7-2 TGTGCCAGCAGCTTAACCCAGGGGAAATCCTACGAGCAGTACTTC CASSLTQGKSYEQYF
TRBD2 - TRBJ2-2 TRBV5-1 TGCGCCAGCAGTAGCGGGATCTCCGGGGAGCTGTTTTTT CASSSGISGELFF
- - TRBJ2-7 TRBV14 TGTGCCAGCAGCCGGGACCGAAGGGTTGAGCAGTACTTC CASSRDRRVEQYF
- - TRBJ2-2 TRBV5-4 TGTGCCAGCAGCTTCCTAGGGGCGAACACCGGGGAGCTGTTTTTT CASSFLGANTGELFF
- - TRBJ2-3 TRBV7-2 TGTGCCAGCAGCTTAATGCAGGGCCCCGATACGCAGTATTTT CASSLMQGPDTQYF
TRBD2 - TRBJ2-7 TRBV5-1 TGCGCCAGCAGCTTAAGGCTAGCGGGGGAACAGGGCGAGCAGTACTTC CASSLRLAGEQGEQYF
- - TRBJ1-1 TRBV9 TGTGCCAGCAGCGTAAATTGGGCGAACACTGAAGCTTTCTTT CASSVNWANTEAFF
- - TRBJ2-2 TRBV5-5 TGTGCCAGCAGCTTGGCCCCCGGGGGGCAGGCCGGGGAGCTGTTTTTT CASSLAPGGQAGELFF
TRBD2 - TRBJ2-7 TRBV7-2 TGTGCCAGCAGCGTATCGGGGGGGCAAAACTACGAGCAGTACTTC CASSVSGGQNYEQYF
- - TRBJ2-5 TRBV7-3 TGTGCCAGCAGCCTCGCGGGACACTCCCAAGAGACCCAGTACTTC CASSLAGHSQETQYF
- - TRBJ1-4 TRBV5-6 TGTGCCAGCAGCTTGGTAGTCGGGACAACTAATGAAAAACTGTTTTTT CASSLVVGTTNEKLFF
- - TRBJ2-5 TRBV2 TGTGCCAGCAGTGAGGGGGCGGGGACCCAGTACTTC CASSEGAGTQYF
- - TRBJ1-6 TRBV2 TGTGCCAGCAGCGGCAGCACCTCCCAATTCACTTCACCCCTCCACTTT CASSGSTSQFTSPLHF
- - TRBJ1-5 TRBV4-2 TGTGCCAGCAGCCAAGCTGGGGAACATAGCAATCAGCCCCAGCATTTT CASSQAGEHSNQPQHF
- - TRBJ2-1 TRBV10-3 TGTGCCATCAAAGGGACCTCCCCTGGGGATGAGCAGTTCTTC CAIKGTSPGDEQFF
- - TRBJ2-4 TRBV2 TGTGCCAGCGCCGAGTCAGGACTAGCCAAAAACATTCAGTACTTC CASAESGLAKNIQYF